This T cell receptor beta chain was obtained from a study of cytomegalovirus exposure and HLA in healthy donors. Study observations and caveats: Most TCR sequences were seen very rarely across donors, but some public TCRs occurred in many.

The V end was cut by 1 base, the J end by 7 bases, with 13 bases between. The CDR3 is 15 residues long. Germline V gives CDR1 SGHVS, CDR2 FQNEAQ. This table comes from immunoSEQ multiplex PCR, and its TCRdb copy is limited to in-frame clones, with some not included. Of fewer than 85,000 clones listed, approximately 94% were seen once; the top ten hold 0.55% to 0.8%. Of note for this clone: The antigen remains unidentified.

The clonotype originates from a woman aged 18-35 years in good health and CMV-seronegative. The chain combines TRBV7-8 with TRBJ1-4, with TRBD1 as a possible D gene (5 bases). Material: PBMCs. CDR3 in DNA: TGTGCCAGCAGCTTAGGAGGGATCGGGGGTGAAAAACTGTTTTTT. It translates to CASSLGGIGGEKLFF.